A single TCR beta chain is shown here with its context. This sample stems from a study of CD8+CD57+ T cells in acquired aplastic anemia. Background on the study: The average for DNA from sorted CD4+ and CD8+ cells was 3.2 ug.

Genomic DNA templated the TCR beta VDJ and CDR3 profiling. TCRdb re-called the reads with MiXCR, one entry per CDR3 protein. Here the sample spans roughly 200,000 distinct CDR3 sequences, approximately 57% being singletons. There are 13 residues in the CDR3. Trimming removed 3 bases at V and 9 bases at J, with 14 bases between. From germline, CDR1 is LNHNV and CDR2 YYDKDF (reference sequence). Sequenced input: sorted CD4+, CD8+, or CD8+CD57+ T cells (not recorded which) from PBMCs. V usage is TRBV15 and J usage is TRBJ2-5, with D tentatively TRBD1 or TRBD2 (5 bases each). The receptor's source is a human donor in good health. The CDR3 loop is CATSSLRLGAQYF. The CDR3 DNA reads TGTGCCACCAGCAGTCTCAGATTGGGGGCCCAGTACTTC.